The 6 T cell receptor beta chains below come from one sample, sequenced in a study of T cells after yellow fever vaccination. TCRdb reanalysed the 5' RACE reads using MiXCR and keeps one entry per CDR3 protein. The table records around 330,000 distinct CDR3 sequences, 3% to 4.5% of them present only once. The source material was PBMCs, sampled on the day of the yellow fever booster vaccination. All receptors derive from a young man who received the YFV17D yellow fever vaccine.

The chain couples TRBV7-9 to TRBJ1-1; no definite D call. V lost 4 bases to trimming and J lost 8 bases, with 11 bases between them. The CDR3 is made up of 12 amino acids. Germline V CDR1 and CDR2: SEHNR, FQNEAQ (reference sequence). CDR3 nucleotide sequence: TGTGCCAGCAGCTCACTTTATCGCGAAGCTTTCTTT. Translating it yields CASSSLYREAFF. The full variable domain, completed using reference TRBV7-9 and TRBJ1-1, is DTGVSQNPRHKITKRGQNVTFRCDPISEHNRLYWYRQTLGQGPEFLTYFQNEAQLEKSRLLSDRFSAERPKGSFSTLEIQRTEQGDSAMYLCASSSLYREAFFGQGTRLTVV.

This clonotype has at least ten counts. The rearrangement joins TRBV5-1 to TRBJ1-2; TRBD1 agrees at 7 bases. CDR3 length: 14 residues. J lost 3 bases, V lost 3 bases, and 5 bases had no gene match. Per the germline V gene, CDR1 is SGHRS and CDR2 is YFSETQ. The CDR3 bases are TGCGCCAGCAGCTGGACAGGCTTAGACTATGGCTACACCTTC. Its translation: CASSWTGLDYGYTF.

This clonotype was counted at least ten times. The chain is built from TRBV5-1 and TRBJ2-3, with 9 bases aligning to TRBD2. V trimming: 0 bases; J trimming: 4 bases; junction bases outside the gene matches: 9. CDR1 is SGHRS, CDR2 YFSETQ, per germline. The CDR3 has 17 amino acids. The DNA of the CDR3 is TGCGCCAGCAGCTTGGCCGGGGGACTAGCCCTAGCAGATACGCAGTATTTT. This codes for CASSLAGGLALADTQYF.

This chain joins TRBV5-1 and TRBJ2-5, with a tentative D call TRBD1 (6 bases). V lost 4 bases to trimming and J lost 5 bases, with 18 bases between them. From germline, CDR1 is SGHRS and CDR2 YFSETQ. This CDR3 is 15 amino acids long. The CDR3 spells CASSPWLGARETQYF. The CDR3 region has the DNA TGCGCCAGCAGCCCTTGGTTGGGGGCGCGCGAGACCCAGTACTTC.

This sequence joins TRBV7-2 and TRBJ2-5; a possible D gene is TRBD1 (6 bases). The CDR3 has 15 amino acids. Trimming took off 3 bases at V and 4 bases at J, with 15 bases between the two ends. Germline loops: CDR1 SGHTA, CDR2 FQGNSA. The CDR3 bases are TGTGCCAGCAGCTTCAGGACCCAGACAGGAGAGACCCAGTACTTC. This codes for CASSFRTQTGETQYF.

The chain recombines TRBV7-2 with TRBJ2-5, with TRBD2 identical over 11 bases. This CDR3 is 15 amino acids long. The germline CDR1 and CDR2 sequences are SGHTA and FQGNSA. V trimming: 7 bases; J trimming: 0 bases; junction bases outside the gene matches: 4. The CDR3 region is CASTRLAGYQETQYF. The CDR3 region has the DNA TGTGCCAGCACCCGACTAGCGGGGTACCAAGAGACCCAGTACTTC.